This T cell receptor (beta chain) stems from a study of early T cells in non-severe SARS-CoV-2 infection. CDR3 length equals 16 residues. V was shortened by 7 bases and J by 2 bases, with 18 bases between the two germline ends. Germline CDR1 LNHDA, CDR2 SQIVND (reference sequence). The library protocol tagged individual cDNA molecules with unique molecular identifiers. TCRdb used MiXCR to reprocess the 5' RACE reads, holding one entry per CDR3 protein. The sample includes around 26,000 distinct CDR3 sequences, 4% to 5% of them seen just once. Sequencing was done on a sample of whole blood. The source of this sequence is an adult who was a healthcare worker with PCR-confirmed SARS-CoV-2 infection or an uninfected control (not recorded which). V and J are TRBV19 and TRBJ1-5; D may be TRBD1 (6 bases). In DNA, the CDR3 is TGTGCCAGTACCACCCTTGTGGGGGCGGGCAATCAGCCCCAGCATTTT. Translation gives CASTTLVGAGNQPQHF.